A selection of T cell receptor beta chains follows, all from one sample in a study of blood T cell repertoires in COVID-19. Assay: immunoSEQ multiplex PCR; the TCRdb copy retains only in-frame clones and omits some. The table has approximately 130,000 clones, approximately 77% seen once. Sequenced material: peripheral blood. Source of these receptors: a human donor in a cohort sampled during active COVID-19. CDR3s include the opening cysteine and the closing phenylalanine or tryptophan. D genes are given only for firm matches. The size field is filled for only some rows; it gives once, few, many or a size class.

CDR3 length	D gene	V gene	J gene	clone size	CDR3 DNA	CDR3 protein
13	-	TRBV24-1	TRBJ1-2	-	TGTGCCACCAGTGATTTTATCGGGGATGGCTACACCTTC	CATSDFIGDGYTF
16	-	TRBV5-1	TRBJ1-1	few	TGCGCCAGCAGCTTGGGGGTAAGGCGGGAGAACACTGAAGCTTTCTTT	CASSLGVRRENTEAFF
18	TRBD1	TRBV5-6	TRBJ1-2	once	TGTGCCAGCAGCCCAGCTTTCTTTAGACAGGGTTCTGACTATGGCTACACCTTC	CASSPAFFRQGSDYGYTF
14	-	TRBV28	TRBJ1-1	-	TGTGCCAGCAGTTTAGGAGACAGCAACACTGAAGCTTTCTTT	CASSLGDSNTEAFF
11	-	TRBV2	TRBJ2-7	-	TGTGCCAGCAGTGGAGGGTTCGAGCAGTACTTC	CASSGGFEQYF
16	-	TRBV10-3	TRBJ1-3	-	TGTGCCATCAGCCTCATCCCGGGACTGTTTGGAAACACCATATATTTT	CAISLIPGLFGNTIYF
14	TRBD2	TRBV9	TRBJ2-7	once	TGTGCCAGCAGCCCCCCGGGAGGGGGCTACGAGCAGTACTTC	CASSPPGGGYEQYF
15	TRBD1	TRBV27	TRBJ2-7	-	TGTGCCAGCAGTTGGACAGGGGGCGAATATTACGAGCAGTACTTC	CASSWTGGEYYEQYF
14	-	TRBV5-1	TRBJ1-1	-	TGCGCCAGCAGCTCTAGGACTATGAACACTGAAGCTTTCTTT	CASSSRTMNTEAFF
16	TRBD1	TRBV29-1	TRBJ2-6	-	TGCAGCGTTGATGGGACAGGGGAACCTGGGGCCAACGTCCTGACTTTC	CSVDGTGEPGANVLTF
16	TRBD1	TRBV19	TRBJ1-2	-	TGTGCCAGTAGCCGGACCGGGACAGGGTCTAACTATGGCTACACCTTC	CASSRTGTGSNYGYTF
14	-	TRBV10-1	TRBJ2-7	-	TGCGCCAGCAGTGAGTCGTGGGGCCTCTACGAGCAGTACTTC	CASSESWGLYEQYF
15	-	TRBV10-1	TRBJ2-1	-	TGCGCCAGCAGTGAGCCCACGGGTTCCTACAATGAGCAGTTCTTC	CASSEPTGSYNEQFF
15	-	TRBV7-2	TRBJ1-1	-	TGTGCCAGCAGCTTAGGCCGGGGGAGTGTCACTGAAGCTTTCTTT	CASSLGRGSVTEAFF
12	-	TRBV28	TRBJ2-7	-	TGTGCCAGCAGTCCCCACTCCTACGAGCAGTACTTC	CASSPHSYEQYF
13	-	TRBV19	TRBJ1-1	-	TGTGCCAGTAGTATCTACCGGAACACTGAAGCTTTCTTT	CASSIYRNTEAFF
14	TRBD1	TRBV5-1	TRBJ2-7	-	TGCGCCAGCAGCTTCGGACAGGGGCTGGACGAGCAGTACTTC	CASSFGQGLDEQYF
14	TRBD1	TRBV2	TRBJ2-7	-	TGTGCCAGCAGGATCACAGGGGAGTCGTTCGAGCAGTACTTC	CASRITGESFEQYF
18	-	TRBV7-9	TRBJ2-7	once	TGTGCCAGCAGCTTATTGGTCGCGGACGGGTTAGCGACCTACGAGCAGTACTTC	CASSLLVADGLATYEQYF
13	-	TRBV10-3	TRBJ2-7	-	TGTGCCATCAGTCCCGACAGGACGTGGGTGCAGTACTTC	CAISPDRTWVQYF
15	TRBD2	TRBV30	TRBJ2-2	-	TGTGCCTGGAGTGTAAAGAGCGGGGCCACCGGGGAGCTGTTTTTT	CAWSVKSGATGELFF
16	-	TRBV11-2	TRBJ1-1	-	TGTGCCAGCAGCCGCGGGACGCTGGAGCCGAACACTGAAGCTTTCTTT	CASSRGTLEPNTEAFF
15	-	TRBV27	TRBJ2-7	-	TGTGCCAGCAGTTTATCTGCGGGCGGGGACTACGAGCAGTACTTC	CASSLSAGGDYEQYF
15	TRBD1	TRBV5-6	TRBJ1-2	few	TGTGCCAGCAGTAACCCACAGGGGATGAGGTATGGCTACACCTTC	CASSNPQGMRYGYTF
15	TRBD1	TRBV7-9	TRBJ1-1	-	TGTGCCAGCAGGTCCGACAGGGGGACTAACACTGAAGCTTTCTTT	CASRSDRGTNTEAFF
18	TRBD2	TRBV7-2	TRBJ2-5	-	TGTGCCAGCAGCTTATTCCCCATAGGACTAGCGGATCAAGAGACCCAGTACTTC	CASSLFPIGLADQETQYF
14	TRBD1	TRBV6-5	TRBJ2-7	-	TGTGCCAGCAGTTACACGGACAGGGCTTACGAGCAGTACTTC	CASSYTDRAYEQYF
13	-	TRBV6-6	TRBJ2-7	-	TGTGCCAGCAGTTACCTCTCGTCCGGCGAGCAGTACTTC	CASSYLSSGEQYF
15	TRBD2	TRBV5-4	TRBJ2-2	-	TGTGCCCCCCCAGCGGGGGGAGGGCCGGCCGGGGAGCTGTTTTTT	CAPPAGGGPAGELFF
18	-	TRBV5-1	TRBJ1-5	once	TGCGCCAGCAGCTTGGTAGCGGCCCTAACTTCGGGGAATCAGCCCCAGCATTTT	CASSLVAALTSGNQPQHF
16	TRBD2	TRBV3-1/TRBV3-2	TRBJ2-7	once	TGTGCCAGCAGCCAAGATACTAGCGGGGGCTCCTACGAGCAGTACTTC	CASSQDTSGGSYEQYF
12	-	TRBV28	TRBJ2-7	-	TGTGCCAGCAGTCCAGGGCTCCACGAGCAGTACTTC	CASSPGLHEQYF
14	-	TRBV27	TRBJ2-1	-	TGTGCCAGCAAAGCGGCGGGATCATACAATGAGCAGTTCTTC	CASKAAGSYNEQFF
13	-	TRBV13	TRBJ1-1	-	TGTGCCAGCAGCTTATTCCAGAACACTGAAGCTTTCTTT	CASSLFQNTEAFF
14	TRBD2	TRBV7-9	TRBJ2-7	-	TGTGCCAGCGTCCCCGATGGGACTAGCGGCGAGCAGTACTTC	CASVPDGTSGEQYF
12	-	TRBV7-9	TRBJ1-2	-	TGTGCCAGCACCCGAGGCGAAGCAGACCCTTGCTTC	CASTRGEADPCF
15	-	TRBV27	TRBJ1-6	-	TGTGCCAGCAGAAATTACAGGGTGGGGGATTCACCCCTCCACTTT	CASRNYRVGDSPLHF
13	-	TRBV6-4	TRBJ1-1	-	TGTGCCAGCAGCGATTTAGGGGAAACTGAAGCTTTCTTT	CASSDLGETEAFF
13	TRBD1	TRBV12-3/TRBV12-4	TRBJ1-1	-	TGTGCCAGCAGTTGGACAGGGCGGACTGAAGCTTTCTTT	CASSWTGRTEAFF
16	TRBD1	TRBV24-1	TRBJ1-2	-	TGTGCCACCAGTGATTCGTTGGGGACAGGGCGCCGGGGCTACACCTTC	CATSDSLGTGRRGYTF
16	-	TRBV4-1	TRBJ1-5	-	TGCGCCAGCAGCCAAGGGGCCACAGCTAGCAATCAGCCCCAGCATTTT	CASSQGATASNQPQHF
14	TRBD2	TRBV7-2	TRBJ2-7	-	TGTGCCAGCAGCTTAGTGGCGGGGGGTTACGAGCAGTACTTC	CASSLVAGGYEQYF
18	TRBD2	TRBV5-1	TRBJ2-3	-	TGCGCCAGCAGCTTGGGACTAGCGGGGGGGCTGGACACAGATACGCAGTATTTT	CASSLGLAGGLDTDTQYF
15	TRBD1	TRBV6-2/TRBV6-3	TRBJ2-7	-	TGTGCCAGCAGTTACTCTCCGGGACAGACCTACGAGCAGTACTTC	CASSYSPGQTYEQYF
14	TRBD1	TRBV5-4	TRBJ2-7	-	TGTGCCAGCAGCTTGGGACAGGGTGCCTACGAGCAGTACTTC	CASSLGQGAYEQYF
13	-	TRBV6-5	TRBJ1-2	-	TGTGCCAGCAGTTACCTCCGGGACTATGGCTACACCTTC	CASSYLRDYGYTF
12	TRBD2	TRBV12-3/TRBV12-4	TRBJ2-7	-	TGTGCCAGCAGTTGGGACTACTACGAGCAGTACTTC	CASSWDYYEQYF
16	TRBD2	TRBV5-1	TRBJ2-5	-	TGCGCCAGCAGCTTCCCCTCTAGCGGGGTACAAGAGACCCAGTACTTC	CASSFPSSGVQETQYF
15	TRBD1	TRBV5-1	TRBJ2-7	-	TGCGCCAGCAGCTGGAGCAGACAGGGGGCTGGGGAGCAGTACTTC	CASSWSRQGAGEQYF
16	TRBD2	TRBV7-6	TRBJ2-1	once	TGTGCCAGCAGCTTAGCGGTGCTAGCGGACTACAATGAGCAGTTCTTC	CASSLAVLADYNEQFF
15	-	TRBV19	TRBJ1-1	-	TGTGCCAGTAGTATTGCTAGACTATTGAACACTGAAGCTTTCTTT	CASSIARLLNTEAFF
10	-	TRBV6-4	TRBJ2-7	-	TGTGCCAGCAGTGCCAAAGAGCAGTACTTC	CASSAKEQYF
16	-	TRBV3-1/TRBV3-2	TRBJ2-1	-	TGTGCCAGCAGCCCCCACGAGGGAGAAAAGTACAATGAGCAGTTCTTC	CASSPHEGEKYNEQFF
13	-	TRBV5-1	TRBJ2-7	-	TGCGCCAGCTCCCCGGCGGATTTTCCCGAGCAGTACTTC	CASSPADFPEQYF
15	TRBD2	TRBV13	TRBJ2-3	-	TGTGCCAGCAGCTTAGCGGGACTAGCAACAGATACGCAGTATTTT	CASSLAGLATDTQYF
16	TRBD2	TRBV9	TRBJ2-3	-	TGTGCCAGCAGCGCGACTAGCGGGGAAAGCACAGATACGCAGTATTTT	CASSATSGESTDTQYF